The 5 T cell receptor beta chains reported below all come from one sample, sequenced in a study of cytotoxic CD8 clonotypes in ibrutinib-treated CLL. Sequencing used immunoSEQ multiplex PCR; TCRdb keeps in-frame clones, though not all of them. The table records some 200,000 clones, just under 80% of them present only once. This material consisted of PBMCs, taken after 12 months of ibrutinib treatment. The receptors stem from a human donor with chronic lymphocytic leukemia.

The chain joins TRBV2 to TRBJ2-1; the D call may be TRBD1 or TRBD2 (6 bases each). This CDR3 is 13 amino acids long. CDR1 is SNHLY, CDR2 FYNNEI, per germline. V dropped 8 bases and J dropped 5 bases, with 13 bases sitting between them. The DNA for the CDR3 is TGTGCCAGCTGGGGGCGCGGGGACAATGAGCAGTTCTTC. Translated: CASWGRGDNEQFF.

The rearrangement links TRBV5-1 to TRBJ2-5; no clear D. Deletions cut 0 bases from V and 0 bases from J, with 9 bases between. CDR1 SGHRS and CDR2 YFSETQ come from the germline V gene. The CDR3 is 15 residues long. CDR3 sequence: CASSLGVQYQETQYF. The CDR3 DNA sequence: TGCGCCAGCAGCTTGGGGGTCCAGTACCAAGAGACCCAGTACTTC.

The gene calls are TRBV27 and TRBJ2-7, with D perhaps assigned TRBD1 or TRBD2 (5 bases each). Germline V lookup: CDR1 MNHEY, CDR2 SMNVEV (reference sequence). The CDR3 covers 14 residues. With 2 bases removed from V and 3 bases from J, the gap between germline ends came to 11 bases. CDR3 DNA: TGTGCCAGCAGTTTAAGGCAGGGAGTCTACGAGCAGTACTTC. Protein: CASSLRQGVYEQYF.

The chain is built from TRBV4-1 and TRBJ2-7; weak D call: TRBD2 (5 bases). This CDR3 is 15 amino acids long. Germline V CDR1 and CDR2: MGHRA, YSYEKL. Trimming shortened V by 0 bases and J by 2 bases, and 11 bases separated the two germline ends. This CDR3 is CASSQDLGLTYEQYF. The CDR3 DNA is TGCGCCAGCAGCCAAGATCTAGGACTCACCTACGAGCAGTACTTC.

This rearrangement joins TRBV4-1 to TRBJ1-2; D might be TRBD1 (6 bases). The V gene lost 4 bases and the J gene lost 0 bases, with 12 bases spanning the gap. This CDR3 region has 15 residues. The germline gives CDR1 MGHRA, CDR2 YSYEKL. CDR3 DNA sequence: TGCGCCAGCAGCCCGAAGGGGGGCACTAACTATGGCTACACCTTC. Translated: CASSPKGGTNYGYTF.